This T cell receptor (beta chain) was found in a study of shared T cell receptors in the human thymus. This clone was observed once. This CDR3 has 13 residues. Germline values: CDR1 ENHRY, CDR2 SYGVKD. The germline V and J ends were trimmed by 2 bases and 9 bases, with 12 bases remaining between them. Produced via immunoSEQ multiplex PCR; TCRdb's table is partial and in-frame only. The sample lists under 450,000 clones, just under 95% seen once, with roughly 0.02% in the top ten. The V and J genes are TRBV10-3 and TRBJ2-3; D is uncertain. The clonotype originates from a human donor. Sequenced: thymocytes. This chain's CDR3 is CAISERRSGTQYF. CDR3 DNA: TGTGCCATCAGTGAGCGTAGGTCAGGCACGCAGTATTTT.